These T cell receptor beta chains were read from a single sample in a study of identical twins. TCRdb passed the 5' RACE reads through MiXCR, listing each CDR3 protein once. The data contain 410,000 or so distinct CDR3 sequences, around 18% of them singletons. The sequenced sample was naive T cells sorted from blood. These receptors all come from a man between 50 and 59 years old in good health. Both conserved end residues are part of each CDR3. The D gene is left open where the match is weak. Clone size is shown for a subset of rows, as once, few, many or a class of expanded clone.

D gene: TRBD2; clone size: many; V gene: TRBV20-1; J gene: TRBJ2-3; CDR3 protein: CSALPRLASPDTQYF; CDR3 DNA: TGCAGTGCTCTCCCCCGACTAGCGAGTCCAGATACGCAGTATTTT
D gene: TRBD2; clone size: NA; V gene: TRBV11-2; J gene: TRBJ2-1; CDR3 protein: CASSLLTSGGWSSYNEQFF; CDR3 DNA: TGTGCCAGCAGCTTATTGACTAGCGGGGGGTGGAGCTCCTACAATGAGCAGTTCTTC
D gene: NA; clone size: few; V gene: TRBV29-1; J gene: TRBJ1-1; CDR3 protein: CSVDRVVNTEAFF; CDR3 DNA: TGCAGCGTTGACAGGGTGGTGAACACTGAAGCTTTCTTT
D gene: NA; clone size: NA; V gene: TRBV7-2; J gene: TRBJ1-6; CDR3 protein: CASSFWQGSDSPLHF; CDR3 DNA: TGTGCCAGCAGCTTTTGGCAGGGTAGCGATTCACCCCTCCACTTT
D gene: NA; clone size: NA; V gene: TRBV13; J gene: TRBJ2-7; CDR3 protein: CASSLGHRESEQYF; CDR3 DNA: TGTGCCAGCAGCTTAGGTCACAGGGAATCCGAGCAGTACTTC
D gene: NA; clone size: NA; V gene: TRBV12-3/TRBV12-4; J gene: TRBJ1-2; CDR3 protein: CASGWNYGSTF; CDR3 DNA: TGTGCCAGCGGTTGGAACTATGGCTCCACCTTC
D gene: NA; clone size: NA; V gene: TRBV18; J gene: TRBJ1-6; CDR3 protein: CASSPPNAGDNSPLHF; CDR3 DNA: TGTGCCAGCTCACCACCCAATGCAGGGGATAATTCACCCCTCCACTTT
D gene: TRBD1; clone size: NA; V gene: TRBV20-1; J gene: TRBJ1-6; CDR3 protein: CSARDDRGSSYNSPLHF; CDR3 DNA: TGCAGTGCTAGAGACGACAGGGGGTCGTCCTATAATTCACCCCTCCACTTT
D gene: TRBD1; clone size: few; V gene: TRBV29-1; J gene: TRBJ2-1; CDR3 protein: CSVSDRGRTGTSYNEQFF; CDR3 DNA: TGCAGCGTAAGCGACAGGGGGCGTACCGGGACTAGCTACAATGAGCAGTTCTTC
D gene: NA; clone size: many; V gene: TRBV28; J gene: TRBJ2-1; CDR3 protein: CASTDWGGPYFHEQFF; CDR3 DNA: TGTGCCAGCACCGACTGGGGGGGCCCATATTTCCATGAGCAGTTCTTC
D gene: TRBD2; clone size: NA; V gene: TRBV5-1; J gene: TRBJ2-3; CDR3 protein: CASSLAGVPDTQYF; CDR3 DNA: TGCGCCAGCAGCCTAGCGGGAGTCCCAGATACGCAGTATTTT
D gene: NA; clone size: few; V gene: TRBV5-1; J gene: TRBJ1-1; CDR3 protein: CASTLDWLMNTEAFF; CDR3 DNA: TGCGCCAGCACCCTGGACTGGCTAATGAACACTGAAGCTTTCTTT
D gene: TRBD1; clone size: many; V gene: TRBV6-1; J gene: TRBJ2-7; CDR3 protein: CASSITGDYEQYF; CDR3 DNA: TGTGCCAGCAGTATAACAGGGGACTACGAGCAGTACTTC
D gene: NA; clone size: many; V gene: TRBV12-3/TRBV12-4; J gene: TRBJ1-2; CDR3 protein: CASSLSAGRHGYTF; CDR3 DNA: TGTGCCAGCAGTTTAAGCGCAGGGAGGCATGGCTACACCTTC
D gene: NA; clone size: many; V gene: TRBV27; J gene: TRBJ2-1; CDR3 protein: CASSLIARKNEQFF; CDR3 DNA: TGTGCCAGCAGCTTGATAGCTAGAAAGAATGAGCAGTTCTTC
D gene: TRBD1; clone size: few; V gene: TRBV20-1; J gene: TRBJ2-2; CDR3 protein: CSARDRDTGELFF; CDR3 DNA: TGCAGTGCCAGGGACAGAGACACCGGGGAGCTGTTTTTT
D gene: NA; clone size: NA; V gene: TRBV7-2; J gene: TRBJ2-1; CDR3 protein: CASSPQRNEQFF; CDR3 DNA: TGTGCCAGCAGCCCGCAAAGAAATGAGCAGTTCTTC
D gene: TRBD1; clone size: NA; V gene: TRBV19; J gene: TRBJ1-1; CDR3 protein: CASNPVGQDTEAFF; CDR3 DNA: TGTGCCAGTAACCCCGTAGGACAGGACACTGAAGCTTTCTTT
D gene: NA; clone size: few; V gene: TRBV9; J gene: TRBJ2-1; CDR3 protein: CASSGLRANEQFF; CDR3 DNA: TGTGCCAGCAGCGGATTAAGGGCAAATGAGCAGTTCTTC
D gene: NA; clone size: NA; V gene: TRBV4-1; J gene: TRBJ2-7; CDR3 protein: CASSPIKAPALYEQYF; CDR3 DNA: TGCGCCAGCAGCCCGATTAAGGCACCCGCACTCTACGAGCAGTACTTC
D gene: NA; clone size: many; V gene: TRBV5-1; J gene: TRBJ2-2; CDR3 protein: CASSLGGTNTGELFF; CDR3 DNA: TGCGCCAGCAGCTTGGGTGGGACAAACACCGGGGAGCTGTTTTTT
D gene: NA; clone size: NA; V gene: TRBV4-1; J gene: TRBJ2-5; CDR3 protein: CASSQDGSGQETQYF; CDR3 DNA: TGCGCCAGCAGCCAAGATGGTTCAGGGCAAGAGACCCAGTACTTC
D gene: NA; clone size: NA; V gene: TRBV7-2; J gene: TRBJ2-3; CDR3 protein: CASSLFRESSTDTQYF; CDR3 DNA: TGTGCCAGCAGCCTGTTCCGGGAGTCTAGCACAGATACGCAGTATTTT
D gene: TRBD1; clone size: once; V gene: TRBV27; J gene: TRBJ2-7; CDR3 protein: CASKKNTGESYEQYF; CDR3 DNA: TGTGCCAGCAAGAAAAACACAGGGGAGTCCTACGAGCAGTACTTC
D gene: TRBD2; clone size: NA; V gene: TRBV7-2; J gene: TRBJ2-7; CDR3 protein: CASSLVGGRGLDEQYF; CDR3 DNA: TGTGCCAGCAGCTTAGTCGGCGGGAGAGGCTTGGACGAGCAGTACTTC
D gene: NA; clone size: NA; V gene: TRBV4-3; J gene: TRBJ2-3; CDR3 protein: CASSLEYRVSTDTQYF; CDR3 DNA: TGCGCCAGCAGCCTTGAGTACAGGGTTAGCACAGATACGCAGTATTTT
D gene: NA; clone size: NA; V gene: TRBV20-1; J gene: TRBJ2-6; CDR3 protein: CSASTDSGANVLTF; CDR3 DNA: TGCAGTGCTTCGACAGACTCTGGGGCCAACGTCCTGACTTTC
D gene: NA; clone size: NA; V gene: TRBV5-5; J gene: TRBJ2-7; CDR3 protein: CASSFSSRAGEQYF; CDR3 DNA: TGTGCCAGCAGCTTCTCTAGCCGGGCGGGGGAGCAGTACTTC
D gene: NA; clone size: many; V gene: TRBV5-6; J gene: TRBJ1-3; CDR3 protein: CASGRISGNTIYF; CDR3 DNA: TGTGCCAGCGGGCGTATCTCTGGAAACACCATATATTTT
D gene: NA; clone size: few; V gene: TRBV12-3/TRBV12-4; J gene: TRBJ1-1; CDR3 protein: CASTDSRNTEAFF; CDR3 DNA: TGTGCCAGCACCGACTCTAGGAACACTGAAGCTTTCTTT
D gene: NA; clone size: NA; V gene: TRBV6-1; J gene: TRBJ1-5; CDR3 protein: CASTGLGNQPQHF; CDR3 DNA: TGTGCCAGCACAGGTCTTGGGAATCAGCCCCAGCATTTT
D gene: NA; clone size: few; V gene: TRBV7-2; J gene: TRBJ2-5; CDR3 protein: CASSLSVSGETQYF; CDR3 DNA: TGTGCCAGCAGCTTATCGGTCAGCGGGGAGACCCAGTACTTC
D gene: TRBD2; clone size: NA; V gene: TRBV20-1; J gene: TRBJ2-1; CDR3 protein: CSARILAIISSYNEQFF; CDR3 DNA: TGCAGTGCTAGAATACTAGCGATAATCAGCTCCTACAATGAGCAGTTCTTC
D gene: NA; clone size: few; V gene: TRBV7-8; J gene: TRBJ1-1; CDR3 protein: CASSRADTEAFF; CDR3 DNA: TGTGCCAGCAGTCGGGCGGACACTGAAGCTTTCTTT
D gene: TRBD1; clone size: NA; V gene: TRBV6-2/TRBV6-3; J gene: TRBJ2-5; CDR3 protein: CASSYRTGGEETQYF; CDR3 DNA: TGTGCCAGCAGTTACCGGACAGGGGGCGAAGAGACCCAGTACTTC
D gene: NA; clone size: many; V gene: TRBV7-9; J gene: TRBJ2-7; CDR3 protein: CASSSLAGGEQYF; CDR3 DNA: TGTGCCAGCAGCTCCCTGGCCGGGGGCGAGCAGTACTTC
D gene: TRBD2; clone size: NA; V gene: TRBV9; J gene: TRBJ2-7; CDR3 protein: CASSVEAGGLGEQYF; CDR3 DNA: TGTGCCAGCAGCGTCGAAGCGGGAGGGTTGGGCGAGCAGTACTTC
D gene: NA; clone size: NA; V gene: TRBV29-1; J gene: TRBJ1-1; CDR3 protein: CSVVRQGMNTEAFF; CDR3 DNA: TGCAGCGTTGTGCGGCAGGGGATGAACACTGAAGCTTTCTTT
D gene: NA; clone size: NA; V gene: TRBV3-1; J gene: TRBJ1-1; CDR3 protein: CASSRSPRTNTEAFF; CDR3 DNA: TGTGCCAGCAGTCGATCACCACGGACAAACACTGAAGCTTTCTTT
D gene: NA; clone size: many; V gene: TRBV28; J gene: TRBJ2-3; CDR3 protein: CASSSIGTGATDTQYF; CDR3 DNA: TGTGCCAGCAGTTCAATCGGGACCGGCGCCACAGATACGCAGTATTTT
D gene: NA; clone size: few; V gene: TRBV15; J gene: TRBJ1-1; CDR3 protein: CATSRGQVNTEAFF; CDR3 DNA: TGTGCCACCAGCAGAGGACAGGTTAACACTGAAGCTTTCTTT
D gene: NA; clone size: many; V gene: TRBV20-1; J gene: TRBJ2-2; CDR3 protein: CSARRAGRNTGELFF; CDR3 DNA: TGCAGTGCCCGCCGCGCCGGACGGAACACCGGGGAGCTGTTTTTT
D gene: NA; clone size: NA; V gene: TRBV11-3; J gene: TRBJ2-1; CDR3 protein: CASSPGGASGYYNEQFF; CDR3 DNA: TGTGCCAGCAGCCCAGGGGGGGCTAGCGGTTACTACAATGAGCAGTTCTTC
D gene: TRBD1; clone size: few; V gene: TRBV12-3/TRBV12-4; J gene: TRBJ2-1; CDR3 protein: CASSSKWTGGTYNEQFF; CDR3 DNA: TGTGCCAGCAGTTCCAAATGGACAGGGGGTACCTACAATGAGCAGTTCTTC
D gene: TRBD2; clone size: NA; V gene: TRBV7-2; J gene: TRBJ2-5; CDR3 protein: CASSTLAARAGETQYF; CDR3 DNA: TGTGCCAGCAGCACACTAGCGGCCCGGGCCGGCGAGACCCAGTACTTC
D gene: NA; clone size: many; V gene: TRBV20-1; J gene: TRBJ2-7; CDR3 protein: CSVGGGTSYEQYF; CDR3 DNA: TGCAGCGTGGGTGGGGGAACTTCTTACGAGCAGTACTTC
D gene: NA; clone size: NA; V gene: TRBV6-4; J gene: TRBJ2-3; CDR3 protein: CASSDPTKGTHTDTQYF; CDR3 DNA: TGTGCCAGCAGTGACCCTACCAAGGGGACTCACACAGATACGCAGTATTTT
D gene: TRBD2; clone size: few; V gene: TRBV6-1; J gene: TRBJ2-1; CDR3 protein: CASSASGAGAGYNEQFF; CDR3 DNA: TGTGCCAGCAGTGCCAGTGGGGCGGGAGCAGGGTACAATGAGCAGTTCTTC
D gene: TRBD1; clone size: NA; V gene: TRBV9; J gene: TRBJ2-2; CDR3 protein: CASSVGSGGNTGELFF; CDR3 DNA: TGTGCCAGCAGCGTAGGTTCAGGGGGGAACACCGGGGAGCTGTTTTTT
D gene: TRBD1; clone size: NA; V gene: TRBV27; J gene: TRBJ1-4; CDR3 protein: CASSFPRQGKGEKLFF; CDR3 DNA: TGTGCCAGCAGTTTTCCCCGACAGGGAAAAGGAGAAAAACTGTTTTTT
D gene: NA; clone size: few; V gene: TRBV4-1; J gene: TRBJ2-3; CDR3 protein: CASSHQEFGTDTQYF; CDR3 DNA: TGCGCCAGCAGCCACCAGGAATTTGGGACAGATACGCAGTATTTT
D gene: TRBD2; clone size: NA; V gene: TRBV9; J gene: TRBJ2-1; CDR3 protein: CASSVAVLGASGNRAYNEQFF; CDR3 DNA: TGTGCCAGCAGCGTAGCGGTTCTCGGCGCTAGCGGGAATCGGGCCTACAATGAGCAGTTCTTC
D gene: NA; clone size: NA; V gene: TRBV4-3; J gene: TRBJ1-4; CDR3 protein: CASSQDPGTHEKLFF; CDR3 DNA: TGCGCCAGCAGCCAAGATCCCGGGACACACGAAAAACTGTTTTTT